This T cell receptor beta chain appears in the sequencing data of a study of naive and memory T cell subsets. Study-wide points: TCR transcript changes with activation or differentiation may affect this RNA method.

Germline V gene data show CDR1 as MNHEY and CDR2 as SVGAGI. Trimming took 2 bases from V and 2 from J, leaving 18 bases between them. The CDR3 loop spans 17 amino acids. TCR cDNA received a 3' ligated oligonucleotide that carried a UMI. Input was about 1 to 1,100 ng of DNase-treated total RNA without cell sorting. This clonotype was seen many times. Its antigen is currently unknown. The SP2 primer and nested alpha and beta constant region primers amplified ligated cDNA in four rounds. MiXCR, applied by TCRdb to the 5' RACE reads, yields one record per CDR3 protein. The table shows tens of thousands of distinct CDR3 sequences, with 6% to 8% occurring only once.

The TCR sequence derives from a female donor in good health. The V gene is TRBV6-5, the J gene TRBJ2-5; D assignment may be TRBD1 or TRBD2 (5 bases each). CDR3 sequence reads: CASSYTLPGRWQETQYF. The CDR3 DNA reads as TGTGCCAGCAGTTACACTCTTCCGGGACGGTGGCAAGAGACCCAGTACTTC.